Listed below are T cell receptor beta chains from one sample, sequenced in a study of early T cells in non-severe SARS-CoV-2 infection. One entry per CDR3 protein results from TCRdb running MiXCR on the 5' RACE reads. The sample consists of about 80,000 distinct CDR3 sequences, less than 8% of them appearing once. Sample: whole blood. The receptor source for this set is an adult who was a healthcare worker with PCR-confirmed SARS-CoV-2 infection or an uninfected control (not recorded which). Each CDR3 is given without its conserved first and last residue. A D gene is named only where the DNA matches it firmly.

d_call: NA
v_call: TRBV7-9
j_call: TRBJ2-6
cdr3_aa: ASSLVQGANVLT

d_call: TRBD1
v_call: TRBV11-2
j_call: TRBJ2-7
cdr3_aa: ASSWTGADHLYEQY

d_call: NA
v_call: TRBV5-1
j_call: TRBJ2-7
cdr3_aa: ASSLEREYPYEQY

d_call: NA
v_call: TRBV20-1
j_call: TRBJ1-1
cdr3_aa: SERAEAF

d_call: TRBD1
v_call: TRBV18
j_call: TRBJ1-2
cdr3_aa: ASSQTPQGTNYGYT

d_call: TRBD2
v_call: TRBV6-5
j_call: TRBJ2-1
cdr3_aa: ASRRTSGYNEQF

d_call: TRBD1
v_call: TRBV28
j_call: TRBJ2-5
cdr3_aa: ASSPGTGVRFGAETQY

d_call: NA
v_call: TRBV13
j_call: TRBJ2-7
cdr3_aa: ASSRLTGNDEQY

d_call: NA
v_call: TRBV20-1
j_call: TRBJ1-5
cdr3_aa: SAGGKGNQPQH

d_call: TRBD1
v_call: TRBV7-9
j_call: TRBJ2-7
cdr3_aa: ASSSSGAGGREQY

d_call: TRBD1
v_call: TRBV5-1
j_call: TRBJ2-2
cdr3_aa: ASSLAGTGNTGELF

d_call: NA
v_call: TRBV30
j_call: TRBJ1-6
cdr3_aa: AWTPRIDNSPLH

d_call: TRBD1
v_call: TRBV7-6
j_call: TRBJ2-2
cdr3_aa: ASTTWGQGTGELF